This TCR beta chain was documented in a study of T cell repertoires in cytomegalovirus infection. About the study: Matching HLA type and CMV infection were both indicated by public TCR beta signatures.

At least ten counts were recorded for this clonotype. What it binds is not known. TCRdb re-called the reads through MiXCR, storing one row per CDR3 protein. The profile shows a few hundred thousand distinct CDR3 sequences, roughly 13% of them singletons. Study-level results: Summed frequency of public TCR beta families distinguished CMV carriers with the relevant HLA. CMV-specific TCR beta clonotypes restricted by HLA-C dominated the ex vivo response.

Germline values: CDR1 SEHNR, CDR2 FQNEAQ (reference sequence). Trimming cost V 5 bases and J 5 bases, with 19 bases left between them. This CDR3 has 15 residues. This clonotype originated in a human donor in good health (CMV status not recorded). Some clones in this sample may be carry-over from other donors' samples. The sequenced sample was PBMCs. The chain is built from TRBV7-9 and TRBJ2-7, with a tentative D call TRBD1 (5 bases). Here the CDR3 DNA reads TGTGCCAGCAGCCCTGGCCAGGGAAGTGGAGACGAGCAGTACTTC. Translating it yields CASSPGQGSGDEQYF.